This TCR beta chain was identified in a study of blood T cell repertoires in COVID-19. Study background: There were acute and convalescent COVID-19 samples, and they came from the United States, Italy and Spain.

This clone is a singleton in its sample. The CDR3 is made up of 12 amino acids. Trimming stripped 10 bases from V and 5 bases from J, with 14 bases between. This table comes from immunoSEQ multiplex PCR, and its TCRdb copy is limited to in-frame clones, with some not included. The profile shows approximately 150,000 clones, around 84% of them singletons. The chain employs TRBV12-3 or TRBV12-4 and TRBJ1-1, with D possibly TRBD1 on 6 matching bases. Sequenced sample: PBMCs or T cells enriched from blood (not recorded which). This TCR was recovered from a man over 45 who had recovered from COVID-19. CDR3 sequence reads: CAIMGGRTEAFF. The CDR3, as DNA: TGTGCCATCATGGGGGGGCGGACTGAAGCTTTCTTT.